Listed here is a single T cell receptor (beta chain). Germline values: CDR1 SNHLY, CDR2 FYNNEI. Trimming removed 3 bases at V and 2 bases at J, with 7 bases between. This CDR3 has 13 residues. The source of the sample is a study of blood T cell repertoires in COVID-19. In the original workflow: Researchers report that nucleated cell counts were estimated from reference gene primer amplification. Some clones are missing from TCRdb's copy, which holds only in-frame ones; the method was immunoSEQ multiplex PCR. That table is the source of V, J and clone size, and D and trimming were worked out from the DNA. Among over 300,000 clones, around 85% were seen once, and the ten largest hold less than 2.5%.

Sequenced: PBMCs or T cells enriched from blood (not recorded which). The receptor was derived from a man in his thirties or forties who had recovered from COVID-19. The chain couples TRBV2 to TRBJ1-2; no clear D. The CDR3 protein is CASSDLGNYGYTF. DNA of the CDR3: TGTGCCAGCAGTGACTTGGGCAACTATGGCTACACCTTC.